This T cell receptor beta chain was captured in a study of cytotoxic CD8 clonotypes in ibrutinib-treated CLL. Study-level information: Fewer than 13 relapsed/refractory, roughly 15 treatment-naive; fewer than 18 IGHV unmutated.

Repertoires were generated with immunoSEQ multiplex PCR, while TCRdb's copy carries only in-frame clones and drops some. The sample yields roughly 130,000 clones, around three quarters seen once. V was clipped by 5 bases and J by 3 bases; unmatched bases: 16. CDR1 KGHSH and CDR2 LQKENI come from the germline V gene. The CDR3 has 17 residues. The rearrangement uses TRBV18 and TRBJ2-7; 7 nucleotides agree with TRBD1. This specimen consisted of PBMCs, obtained after 12 months of ibrutinib treatment. The TCR originated in a human donor with chronic lymphocytic leukemia. In DNA, the CDR3 is TGTGCCAGCTCAACCTTAGATGACAGGGTCGGAGGCTACGAGCAGTACTTC. Protein product: CASSTLDDRVGGYEQYF.